This TCR beta chain was sequenced for a study of blood T cell repertoires in COVID-19 (TCRdb year 2020). About the study as a whole: Samples covering the acute and convalescent phases of COVID-19 were provided by collaborators in the United States, Italy and Spain. Where HLA class I and class II types were available, the types were taken from metadata supplied by the sample provider, not from assay-based typing. The sample metadata nearly always contained a de-identified subject ID, COVID-19 status, age in years and sex. The repertoires were released in a freely available public database meant as a resource for research on the immune response to SARS-CoV-2. The prospective study material was composed of cDNA or gDNA derived from T cells, B-cell-depleted T cells, or PBMCs. Deeply sampled blood TCRbeta repertoires from subjects exposed to, actively infected with, or recovered from COVID-19 were included in the dataset. Samples came from the ongoing ImmuneRACE study (first 160 participants) plus 1,254 subjects from 6 global collaborators. Study-wide findings and limitations: The amount of clinical and demographic metadata varied by source and participant and was provided uncurated.

TCRbeta CDR3 regions were amplified from genomic DNA by means of the immunoSEQ Assay, a bias-controlled multiplex PCR. Regarding the original processing steps: Nucleated cell counts per sample were estimated from amplification of reference gene primers within the assay. Sequence reads were collapsed and filtered to measure the absolute abundance of every unique TCRbeta CDR3 rearrangement. For each sample, productive Simpson clonality was calculated as the square root of Simpson's diversity index across productive rearrangements. In TCRdb, the immuneACCESS table is reduced to in-frame sequences with V and J assigned. These tables do not hold every clone; where another copy was compared, an unresolved V gene accounts for under half, and the others remain unexplained. V, J and clone size are taken as reported in that table, and D and trimming were inferred from the DNA itself. This sample gives tens of thousands of clones in total; about four fifths of them show up just once. The ten largest account for 32% of the sample.

Comments on this clone: What antigen it recognizes has not been identified. No much larger clonotype is one base removed from it; base qualities were not supplied.

CDR1 and CDR2 are drawn from the germline V gene (reference sequence): LNHDA, SQIVND. For this chain, trimming is 0 bases at the V end and 8 bases at the J end, and the number of junction bases without a gene match is 10. From the cysteine up to the phenylalanine, the CDR3 has a length of 17 residues. Solely the CDR3 DNA is kept, with 51 bases framed from the first base. Whole blood was collected in K2EDTA tubes by collaborating institutions according to the institutions' own protocols. Collaborator samples were shipped for TCRbeta analysis as frozen whole blood, isolated PBMCs, or DNA extracted from either sample type.

Material: peripheral blood. The sequence derives from a human donor in a cohort sampled during active COVID-19. The chain employs TRBV19 and TRBJ2-1, with 10 central nucleotides matching TRBD1. The CDR3 here reads CASSIDPLTTGGDEQFF. The DNA sequence follows: TGTGCCAGTAGTATAGATCCCCTTACGACAGGGGGCGATGAGCAGTTCTTC.